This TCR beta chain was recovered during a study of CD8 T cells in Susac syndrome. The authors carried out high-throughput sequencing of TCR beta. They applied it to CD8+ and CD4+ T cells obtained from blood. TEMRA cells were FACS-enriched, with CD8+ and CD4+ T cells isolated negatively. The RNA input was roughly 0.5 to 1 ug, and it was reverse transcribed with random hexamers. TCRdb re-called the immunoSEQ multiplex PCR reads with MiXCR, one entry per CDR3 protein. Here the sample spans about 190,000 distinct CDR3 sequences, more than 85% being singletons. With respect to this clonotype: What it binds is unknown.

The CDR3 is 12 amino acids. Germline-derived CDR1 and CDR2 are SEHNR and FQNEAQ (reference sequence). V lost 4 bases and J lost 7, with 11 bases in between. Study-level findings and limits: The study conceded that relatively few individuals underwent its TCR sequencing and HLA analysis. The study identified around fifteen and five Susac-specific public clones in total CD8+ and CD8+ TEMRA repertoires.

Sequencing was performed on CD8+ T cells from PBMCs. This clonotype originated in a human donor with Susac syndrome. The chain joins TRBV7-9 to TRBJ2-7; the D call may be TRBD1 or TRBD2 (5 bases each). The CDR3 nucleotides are TGTGCCAGCAGCTCCGGGGCGGAGGAGCAGTACTTC. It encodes CASSSGAEEQYF.